The entry below gives a single T cell receptor beta chain sequence along with its context. Its target is not known. This CDR3 has 15 amino acids. With 1 base removed from V and 2 bases from J, the gap between germline ends came to 12 bases. Germline CDR1 MGHRA, CDR2 YSYEKL. Total RNA extraction produced at least 5.5 micrograms (per sample) for the study. The data stem from a study of blood T cells in healthy people across ages. Study-level points and caveats: Investigators treated diversity estimates from one million T cells as underestimates.

Together with a sample-barcoded 5' primer, a J-beta primer mix was included in a second PCR lasting roughly 6 to 12 cycles. Each CDR3 protein gets one entry after TCRdb re-called the 5' RACE reads with MiXCR. The sample has 550,000 to 750,000 distinct CDR3 sequences, roughly 21% seen once; the top ten hold roughly 3.7%. The specimen sequenced was blood. This receptor was obtained from an older man in good health. The V gene is TRBV4-1, the J gene TRBJ2-7, with D tentatively TRBD1 (5 bases). The CDR3 DNA follows: TGCGCCAGCAGCCAAGTTCTAGGGGCAACCTACGAGCAGTACTTC. Protein: CASSQVLGATYEQYF.